A selection of T cell receptor beta chains follows, all from one sample in a study of CD8+ T cells in alopecia areata. Generated by immunoSEQ multiplex PCR, the TCRdb table keeps only in-frame clones and is missing some. The sample carries about 150,000 clones, 50% to 65% recorded once. The sequencing here drew on CD8+ T cells sorted from blood, taken at week 0. The receptors here all came from a human donor with alopecia areata. The CDR3 runs from the conserved cysteine through the conserved F or W. A D gene is named only where the DNA matches it firmly. Clone size is stated in some rows and not others, as once, few, many or a class when expanded.

CDR3aa: CATSSGTDPALYGYTF; CDR3nt: TGTGCCACCAGCAGTGGCACCGACCCCGCACTATATGGCTACACCTTC; d_gene: NA; abundance: NA; len: 16; j_gene: TRBJ1-2; v_gene: TRBV15
CDR3aa: CSVEDLSNYGYTF; CDR3nt: TGCAGCGTTGAAGATCTCTCTAACTATGGCTACACCTTC; d_gene: NA; abundance: NA; len: 13; j_gene: TRBJ1-2; v_gene: TRBV29-1
CDR3aa: CASSGSPTEAFF; CDR3nt: TGCGCCAGCAGCGGTAGTCCTACTGAAGCTTTCTTT; d_gene: NA; abundance: few; len: 12; j_gene: TRBJ1-1; v_gene: TRBV5-1
CDR3aa: CASSLGPGADNQPQHF; CDR3nt: TGTGCCAGCAGTTTAGGCCCGGGGGCAGACAATCAGCCCCAGCATTTT; d_gene: NA; abundance: NA; len: 16; j_gene: TRBJ1-5; v_gene: TRBV27
CDR3aa: CASSQGQGDTEAFF; CDR3nt: TGCGCCAGCAGCCAAGGACAGGGGGACACTGAAGCTTTCTTT; d_gene: TRBD1; abundance: NA; len: 14; j_gene: TRBJ1-1; v_gene: TRBV4-3
CDR3aa: CSVEEYFRGSRSYEQYF; CDR3nt: TGCAGCGTTGAAGAATACTTTAGGGGGAGCCGCTCCTACGAGCAGTACTTC; d_gene: NA; abundance: NA; len: 17; j_gene: TRBJ2-7; v_gene: TRBV29-1
CDR3aa: CASSLRRANTGELFF; CDR3nt: TGTGCCAGCAGTTTGAGGCGGGCGAACACCGGGGAGCTGTTTTTT; d_gene: NA; abundance: once; len: 15; j_gene: TRBJ2-2; v_gene: TRBV27
CDR3aa: CASSFLQGSEQYF; CDR3nt: TGTGCCAGCAGCTTCCTACAGGGATCCGAGCAGTACTTC; d_gene: NA; abundance: NA; len: 13; j_gene: TRBJ2-7; v_gene: TRBV13
CDR3aa: CASSQEGGTDTQYF; CDR3nt: TGCGCCAGCAGCCAAGAGGGGGGGACAGATACGCAGTATTTT; d_gene: TRBD2; abundance: NA; len: 14; j_gene: TRBJ2-3; v_gene: TRBV4-1
CDR3aa: CASSLYSGGLYNEQFF; CDR3nt: TGTGCCAGCAGCCTTTATAGCGGGGGATTGTACAATGAGCAGTTCTTC; d_gene: TRBD2; abundance: NA; len: 16; j_gene: TRBJ2-1; v_gene: TRBV2
CDR3aa: CASSHDGTPNTEAFF; CDR3nt: TGCGCCAGCAGCCATGATGGGACACCGAACACTGAAGCTTTCTTT; d_gene: NA; abundance: NA; len: 15; j_gene: TRBJ1-1; v_gene: TRBV4-3
CDR3aa: CSVGQGRTYEQYF; CDR3nt: TGCAGCGTGGGACAGGGAAGAACCTACGAGCAGTACTTC; d_gene: TRBD1; abundance: NA; len: 13; j_gene: TRBJ2-7; v_gene: TRBV29-1
CDR3aa: CASSFGGSTDTQYF; CDR3nt: TGTGCCAGCAGCTTTGGGGGTAGCACAGATACGCAGTATTTT; d_gene: NA; abundance: NA; len: 14; j_gene: TRBJ2-3; v_gene: TRBV5-6
CDR3aa: CASTPSSYNEQFF; CDR3nt: TGTGCCAGCACCCCCAGCTCCTACAATGAGCAGTTCTTC; d_gene: NA; abundance: few; len: 13; j_gene: TRBJ2-1; v_gene: TRBV9
CDR3aa: CASSLRSGTFYEQYF; CDR3nt: TGTGCCAGCAGCTTAAGGTCAGGGACATTCTACGAGCAGTACTTC; d_gene: NA; abundance: few; len: 15; j_gene: TRBJ2-7; v_gene: TRBV7-8
CDR3aa: CASSQGGGAYNEQFF; CDR3nt: TGCGCCAGCAGCCAAGGAGGGGGGGCCTACAATGAGCAGTTCTTC; d_gene: NA; abundance: NA; len: 15; j_gene: TRBJ2-1; v_gene: TRBV4-3
CDR3aa: CATSRDMGRGRWNEQFF; CDR3nt: TGTGCCACCAGCAGAGATATGGGCAGGGGAAGATGGAATGAGCAGTTCTTC; d_gene: NA; abundance: few; len: 17; j_gene: TRBJ2-1; v_gene: TRBV15
CDR3aa: CASSPRTGTDYEQYF; CDR3nt: TGTGCCAGCAGCCCGAGGACAGGGACAGACTACGAGCAGTACTTC; d_gene: TRBD1; abundance: few; len: 15; j_gene: TRBJ2-7; v_gene: TRBV14
CDR3aa: CASSQAKGSYEQYF; CDR3nt: TGCGCCAGCAGCCAAGCGAAGGGGTCCTACGAGCAGTACTTC; d_gene: NA; abundance: few; len: 14; j_gene: TRBJ2-7; v_gene: TRBV4-3
CDR3aa: CASSGGNPDNYGYTF; CDR3nt: TGTGCCAGCTCCGGAGGGAACCCTGATAACTATGGCTACACCTTC; d_gene: NA; abundance: NA; len: 15; j_gene: TRBJ1-2; v_gene: TRBV5-6
CDR3aa: CASSPVVLAGQYF; CDR3nt: TGCGCCAGCAGCCCTGTAGTACTAGCAGGGCAGTACTTC; d_gene: NA; abundance: once; len: 13; j_gene: TRBJ2-4; v_gene: TRBV4-1
CDR3aa: CASRYGDTQYF; CDR3nt: TGCGCCAGCAGATACGGGGATACGCAGTATTTT; d_gene: NA; abundance: NA; len: 11; j_gene: TRBJ2-3; v_gene: TRBV5-1
CDR3aa: CASSLGPWGQTTDTQYF; CDR3nt: TGTGCCAGCAGTTTGGGCCCGTGGGGGCAAACCACAGATACGCAGTATTTT; d_gene: NA; abundance: NA; len: 17; j_gene: TRBJ2-3; v_gene: TRBV27
CDR3aa: CASSQVQGYNEQFF; CDR3nt: TGTGCCAGCAGCCAAGTACAGGGCTACAATGAGCAGTTCTTC; d_gene: NA; abundance: NA; len: 14; j_gene: TRBJ2-1; v_gene: TRBV13
CDR3aa: CASSQDLSLETQYF; CDR3nt: TGCGCCAGCAGCCAAGATCTATCGTTGGAGACCCAGTACTTC; d_gene: NA; abundance: few; len: 14; j_gene: TRBJ2-5; v_gene: TRBV4-3
CDR3aa: CASSITSQGAEAFF; CDR3nt: TGTGCCAGCAGCATTACCAGTCAGGGGGCTGAAGCTTTCTTT; d_gene: TRBD1; abundance: NA; len: 14; j_gene: TRBJ1-1; v_gene: TRBV11-1
CDR3aa: CSVSGGDTYNEQFF; CDR3nt: TGCAGCGTCAGCGGGGGGGATACCTACAATGAGCAGTTCTTC; d_gene: TRBD2; abundance: NA; len: 14; j_gene: TRBJ2-1; v_gene: TRBV29-1
CDR3aa: CSVETSPNTEAFF; CDR3nt: TGCAGCGTTGAAACAAGCCCGAACACTGAAGCTTTCTTT; d_gene: NA; abundance: NA; len: 13; j_gene: TRBJ1-1; v_gene: TRBV29-1
CDR3aa: CSVEGQAASNYGYTF; CDR3nt: TGCAGCGTTGAGGGACAGGCCGCCTCTAACTATGGCTACACCTTC; d_gene: TRBD1; abundance: few; len: 15; j_gene: TRBJ1-2; v_gene: TRBV29-1
CDR3aa: CSVPGVNEQYF; CDR3nt: TGCAGCGTTCCCGGGGTTAACGAGCAGTACTTC; d_gene: NA; abundance: few; len: 11; j_gene: TRBJ2-7; v_gene: TRBV29-1
CDR3aa: CASSLVAEGLTDTQYF; CDR3nt: TGTGCCAGCAGCTTAGTAGCTGAGGGTTTAACAGATACGCAGTATTTT; d_gene: NA; abundance: NA; len: 16; j_gene: TRBJ2-3; v_gene: TRBV11-3
CDR3aa: CASSVARVDEQFF; CDR3nt: TGTGCCAGCAGCGTAGCGAGAGTCGATGAGCAGTTCTTC; d_gene: NA; abundance: few; len: 13; j_gene: TRBJ2-1; v_gene: TRBV9
CDR3aa: CASSRWGEGGYTF; CDR3nt: TGCGCCAGCAGCCGTTGGGGAGAAGGGGGCTACACCTTC; d_gene: NA; abundance: NA; len: 13; j_gene: TRBJ1-2; v_gene: TRBV4-3
CDR3aa: CASSPLVPMNEQFF; CDR3nt: TGTGCCAGCAGCCCCCTGGTCCCCATGAATGAGCAGTTCTTC; d_gene: NA; abundance: NA; len: 14; j_gene: TRBJ2-1; v_gene: TRBV7-9
CDR3aa: CAWSVSAGQPQHF; CDR3nt: TGTGCCTGGAGTGTAAGCGCGGGTCAGCCCCAGCATTTT; d_gene: NA; abundance: few; len: 13; j_gene: TRBJ1-5; v_gene: TRBV30
CDR3aa: CASSLISNSYNEQFF; CDR3nt: TGCGCCAGCAGCTTAATAAGTAACTCCTACAATGAGCAGTTCTTC; d_gene: NA; abundance: NA; len: 15; j_gene: TRBJ2-1; v_gene: TRBV5-1
CDR3aa: CAWSVLEGSEAFF; CDR3nt: TGTGCCTGGAGTGTGTTAGAAGGGAGCGAAGCTTTCTTT; d_gene: NA; abundance: few; len: 13; j_gene: TRBJ1-1; v_gene: TRBV30
CDR3aa: CASSEALRLREALNGYTF; CDR3nt: TGTGCCAGCAGTGAAGCGCTTCGGCTGCGGGAAGCCTTGAATGGCTACACCTTC; d_gene: NA; abundance: NA; len: 18; j_gene: TRBJ1-2; v_gene: TRBV6-1
CDR3aa: CASSELADTDTQYF; CDR3nt: TGTGCCAGCAGTGAACTGGCAGACACAGATACGCAGTATTTT; d_gene: NA; abundance: once; len: 14; j_gene: TRBJ2-3; v_gene: TRBV25-1
CDR3aa: CAWRSGSGGRDNEQFF; CDR3nt: TGTGCCTGGAGGTCGGGATCGGGGGGCCGCGACAATGAGCAGTTCTTC; d_gene: NA; abundance: few; len: 16; j_gene: TRBJ2-1; v_gene: TRBV30
CDR3aa: CASSGRGPMGEKLFF; CDR3nt: TGTGCCAGCAGTGGCAGGGGGCCGATGGGTGAAAAACTGTTTTTT; d_gene: TRBD1; abundance: NA; len: 15; j_gene: TRBJ1-4; v_gene: TRBV2
CDR3aa: CASSISLAGGHGDTDTQYF; CDR3nt: TGTGCCAGTAGTATATCGCTAGCGGGGGGGCATGGAGACACAGATACGCAGTATTTT; d_gene: TRBD2; abundance: few; len: 19; j_gene: TRBJ2-3; v_gene: TRBV19
CDR3aa: CSVEGDENIQYF; CDR3nt: TGCAGCGTTGAAGGTGATGAAAACATTCAGTACTTC; d_gene: NA; abundance: NA; len: 12; j_gene: TRBJ2-4; v_gene: TRBV29-1
CDR3aa: CASSLDRVDNSPLHF; CDR3nt: TGTGCCAGCAGTTTAGACAGGGTGGATAATTCACCCCTCCACTTT; d_gene: TRBD1; abundance: NA; len: 15; j_gene: TRBJ1-6; v_gene: TRBV27
CDR3aa: CASSPPLENTGELFF; CDR3nt: TGTGCCAGCAGCCCGCCTCTAGAGAACACCGGGGAGCTGTTTTTT; d_gene: NA; abundance: NA; len: 15; j_gene: TRBJ2-2; v_gene: TRBV7-9
CDR3aa: CASSPIPGQGNEEQYF; CDR3nt: TGCGCCAGCAGCCCCATCCCGGGACAGGGGAATGAAGAGCAGTACTTC; d_gene: TRBD1; abundance: few; len: 16; j_gene: TRBJ2-7; v_gene: TRBV4-1
CDR3aa: CATSTTIRQVAKNIQYF; CDR3nt: TGTGCCACCAGCACTACAATACGACAGGTAGCCAAAAACATTCAGTACTTC; d_gene: NA; abundance: NA; len: 17; j_gene: TRBJ2-4; v_gene: TRBV15
CDR3aa: CASSLEQGEAFF; CDR3nt: TGTGCCAGCAGCTTAGAACAGGGTGAAGCTTTCTTT; d_gene: NA; abundance: NA; len: 12; j_gene: TRBJ1-1; v_gene: TRBV13
CDR3aa: CASGWDRQAFF; CDR3nt: TGTGCTAGTGGTTGGGACCGTCAAGCTTTCTTT; d_gene: NA; abundance: NA; len: 11; j_gene: TRBJ1-1; v_gene: TRBV12-5
CDR3aa: CASGSNGELFF; CDR3nt: TGTGCTAGTGGTTCCAACGGGGAGCTGTTTTTT; d_gene: NA; abundance: NA; len: 11; j_gene: TRBJ2-2; v_gene: TRBV12-5
CDR3aa: CASSLTSGALETQYF; CDR3nt: TGTGCCAGCAGCTTAACGTCGGGGGCGTTGGAGACCCAGTACTTC; d_gene: NA; abundance: NA; len: 15; j_gene: TRBJ2-5; v_gene: TRBV7-8
CDR3aa: CASSQGTRGSYEQYF; CDR3nt: TGCGCCAGCAGCCAAGGGACAAGAGGATCCTACGAGCAGTACTTC; d_gene: NA; abundance: NA; len: 15; j_gene: TRBJ2-7; v_gene: TRBV4-3
CDR3aa: CAIRLDSPSGNTIYF; CDR3nt: TGTGCCATCAGACTGGACAGTCCCTCTGGAAACACCATATATTTT; d_gene: NA; abundance: few; len: 15; j_gene: TRBJ1-3; v_gene: TRBV10-3